This T cell receptor (beta chain) was profiled in a study of cytomegalovirus exposure and HLA in healthy donors. Study results and limitations: A later analysis showed TCR association rates differing by HLA locus, peaking at DRB1 and lowest at HLA-C. Clonal expansion was found to be greater in HLA-associated TCR beta chains than in equally common others in a later analysis.

A multiplex PCR was run with 60 Vbeta primers and 13 Jbeta primers. In the original workflow: Tens of millions of unique TCR beta chains, 10 million to 14 million shared, were counted in a later analysis. Libraries were prepared by immunoSEQ multiplex PCR; TCRdb keeps only in-frame clonotypes and omits some of them. The D gene and trimming were derived from the DNA, and the V and J assignments and clone size from that table. Counted here are some 130,000 clones, around four fifths occurring once; the ten biggest clones make up about 4.4%. This clone was observed once. The antigen is undetermined. This TCR came from a man younger than 40 in good health. The sequenced sample consisted of PBMCs.

The CDR3 region is CASSLLGRSKNIQYF. CDR3 nucleotide sequence: TGTGCCAGTAGTCTTCTAGGGAGGTCCAAAAACATTCAGTACTTC. The genes are TRBV19 and TRBJ2-4; weak D call: TRBD2 (6 bases). The CDR3 spans 15 residues. The germline V gene encodes CDR1 LNHDA and CDR2 SQIVND (reference sequence). V lost 5 bases to trimming and J lost 2 bases, with 13 bases between them. The whole variable domain, remainder taken from reference TRBV19 and TRBJ2-4, is DGGITQSPKYLFRKEGQNVTLSCEQNLNHDAMYWYRQDPGQGLRLIYYSQIVNDFQKGDIAEGYSVSREKKESFPLTVTSAQKNPTAFYLCASSLLGRSKNIQYFGAGTRLSVL.